Following are 5 T cell receptor beta chains from one sample sequenced in a study of identical twins. One entry per CDR3 protein, called by TCRdb with MiXCR from the 5' RACE reads. Of 120,000 to 150,000 distinct CDR3 sequences in the sample, approximately 3.5% were seen once. Sequencing input: memory T cells sorted from blood. These receptors came from a man aged 18 to 29 in good health.

This clonotype appeared many times. The chain uses TRBV2 and TRBJ1-3; maybe TRBD1 (6 bases). V was clipped by 4 bases and J by 0 bases, with 7 bases between them. Germline values: CDR1 SNHLY, CDR2 FYNNEI. The CDR3 extends over 14 amino acids. CDR3 bases: TGTGCCAGCAGTGGGGGGGCCTCTGGAAACACCATATATTTT. Its protein product is CASSGGASGNTIYF.

This clonotype came up many times. The chain joins TRBV19 to TRBJ2-1, with 13 bases that match TRBD2. CDR1 is LNHDA and CDR2 is SQIVND in the germline V gene (reference sequence). After removal of 5 bases from V and 7 bases from J, the junction contained 8 bases not matched to a gene. CDR3 size: 16 residues. The CDR3 nucleotides are TGTGCCAGTAGTCCGAGAACTAGCGGGAGGGGAAATGAGCAGTTCTTC. Translated: CASSPRTSGRGNEQFF.

A remark on this clonotype: A much larger clone is a single base away; this may be a read error. The chain combines TRBV27 with TRBJ2-2; D perhaps matches TRBD1 (6 bases). This CDR3 comprises 15 residues. Trimming pared 6 bases from V and 4 bases from J, leaving 15 bases between. The germline CDR1 and CDR2 sequences are MNHEY and SMNVEV (reference sequence). In nucleotides, the CDR3 is TGTGCCAGCAGGACCACCGGGACAAGCACCGGGGAGCTGTTTTTT. This sequence encodes CASRTTGTSTGELFF.

In its sample, this clonotype was seen many times. The J gene is TRBJ1-2, the V gene TRBV5-1; D not certain. Trimming left V 4 bases short and J 8 bases short, with 15 bases between. Germline V lookup: CDR1 SGHRS, CDR2 YFSETQ. The CDR3 contains 13 residues. In DNA, the CDR3 is TGCGCCAGCAGCGATGGGTTCCGTGGGGGCTACACCTTC. This sequence encodes CASSDGFRGGYTF.

This clonotype was seen a handful of times. The chain links TRBV5-1 to TRBJ2-1, with TRBD2 identical over 14 bases. CDR1 and CDR2 (germline): SGHRS, YFSETQ. V lost 4 bases to trimming and J lost 10 bases; unmatched junction nucleotides: 10. The CDR3 length is 16 residues. CDR3 coding DNA: TGCGCCAGCAGCGCCGGGACTAGCGGGAGTTCCACGGAGCAGTTCTTC. It encodes CASSAGTSGSSTEQFF.